These T cell receptor beta chains were read from a single sample in a study of blood T cell repertoires in COVID-19. Assay used: immunoSEQ multiplex PCR; TCRdb lists only in-frame clones, some missing. The profile shows about 150,000 clones, 75% to 85% of them singletons. Specimen: peripheral blood. These receptors all come from a man aged 55 to 70 with acute or convalescent COVID-19. CDR3s include the opening cysteine and the closing phenylalanine or tryptophan. The D gene is left open where the match is weak. A row's size may be missing; if present it is once, few, many or a size class.

length: 17; J: TRBJ2-5; size: .; D: TRBD1; V: TRBV7-7; DNA: TGTGCTAGCAGCTTAGGAACAGGGGGCAGGGGACGGGAGACCCAGTACTTC; CDR3: CASSLGTGGRGRETQYF
length: 17; J: TRBJ2-7; size: .; D: .; V: TRBV6-2/TRBV6-3; DNA: TGTGCCAGCAGTTACGATGTATCTAGGACAGCCTCCCTCGAGCAGTACTTC; CDR3: CASSYDVSRTASLEQYF
length: 15; J: TRBJ1-4; size: .; D: .; V: TRBV14; DNA: TGTGCCAGCAGCCCGGCGGGCCCGACTGGTGAAAAACTGTTTTTT; CDR3: CASSPAGPTGEKLFF
length: 14; J: TRBJ1-2; size: .; D: .; V: TRBV27; DNA: TGTGCCAGCAGTTTGCAAAGGGAGCGGTGGGGCTACACCTTC; CDR3: CASSLQRERWGYTF
length: 16; J: TRBJ2-3; size: .; D: .; V: TRBV21-1; DNA: TGTGCCAGCAGCTCGACCCACAGGGAGCGCACAGATACGCAGTATTTT; CDR3: CASSSTHRERTDTQYF
length: 15; J: TRBJ1-3; size: once; D: .; V: TRBV5-6; DNA: TGTGCCAGCAGCTTTCTGCTGAGCTCTGGAAACACCATATATTTT; CDR3: CASSFLLSSGNTIYF
length: 13; J: TRBJ2-2; size: medium-sized; D: .; V: TRBV6-5; DNA: TGTGCCAGCAGGAATCAGGGTTCCGGGGAGCTGTTTTTT; CDR3: CASRNQGSGELFF
length: 16; J: TRBJ2-2; size: .; D: TRBD1; V: TRBV27; DNA: TGTGCCAGCAGTTTCCCCGGGACAGGGACATCCGGGGAGCTGTTTTTT; CDR3: CASSFPGTGTSGELFF
length: 14; J: TRBJ2-2; size: .; D: TRBD1; V: TRBV10-3; DNA: TGTGCCATCAGTGGGACAGGGGGCACCGGGGAGCTGTTTTTT; CDR3: CAISGTGGTGELFF
length: 11; J: TRBJ1-1; size: .; D: .; V: TRBV6-5; DNA: TGTGCCAGCAATATATACACTGAAGCTTTCTTT; CDR3: CASNIYTEAFF
length: 12; J: TRBJ1-2; size: few; D: TRBD1; V: TRBV28; DNA: TGTGCCAGCTCCCAGGGGGACTATGGCTACACCTTC; CDR3: CASSQGDYGYTF
length: 13; J: TRBJ2-7; size: few; D: .; V: TRBV24-1; DNA: TGTGCCACCAGTGATGGGGCCACCTACGAGCAGTACTTC; CDR3: CATSDGATYEQYF
length: 15; J: TRBJ2-3; size: .; D: TRBD2; V: TRBV7-6; DNA: TGTGCCAGCAGCGAGACGCTAGCGGGTCCAGATACGCAGTATTTT; CDR3: CASSETLAGPDTQYF
length: 13; J: TRBJ2-5; size: .; D: .; V: TRBV4-1; DNA: TGCGCCAGCAGCCGGTTGCGAGGTGAGACCCAGTACTTC; CDR3: CASSRLRGETQYF
length: 14; J: TRBJ1-2; size: .; D: .; V: TRBV28; DNA: TGTGCCAGCAGTTTAGTGGGCCGGGGCTATGGCTACACCTTC; CDR3: CASSLVGRGYGYTF
length: 16; J: TRBJ1-1; size: .; D: .; V: TRBV11-1; DNA: TGTGCCAGCAGCTCCCCAATAAGGACAGCGAACACTGAAGCTTTCTTT; CDR3: CASSSPIRTANTEAFF
length: 14; J: TRBJ2-3; size: .; D: TRBD2; V: TRBV6-4; DNA: TGTGCCAGCAGTTTAGCGGGGCTCACAGATACGCAGTATTTT; CDR3: CASSLAGLTDTQYF
length: 11; J: TRBJ2-5; size: .; D: .; V: TRBV20-1; DNA: TGCAGTGCTAGCGGCCAAGAGACCCAGTACTTC; CDR3: CSASGQETQYF
length: 14; J: TRBJ2-1; size: .; D: TRBD1; V: TRBV6-5; DNA: TGTGCCAGCACAAACAGGGGGCGCAGGGATGAGCAGTTCTTC; CDR3: CASTNRGRRDEQFF
length: 13; J: TRBJ1-2; size: .; D: .; V: TRBV29-1; DNA: TGCAGCGTTGAGCCGGGGGTTTTGGCTGGCTACACCTTC; CDR3: CSVEPGVLAGYTF
length: 14; J: TRBJ1-6; size: .; D: .; V: TRBV27; DNA: TGTGCCAGCAGTCGAGACAGGAATAATTCACCCCTCCACTTT; CDR3: CASSRDRNNSPLHF
length: 14; J: TRBJ1-2; size: .; D: TRBD1; V: TRBV19; DNA: TGTGCCAGTAGTCGGGACAGGGGGAACTATGGCTACACCTTC; CDR3: CASSRDRGNYGYTF
length: 13; J: TRBJ1-4; size: once; D: TRBD1; V: TRBV30; DNA: TGTGCCTGGAGTGCAGGGGGTGGGGAAAAACTGTTTTTT; CDR3: CAWSAGGGEKLFF
length: 14; J: TRBJ1-6; size: .; D: TRBD1; V: TRBV7-9; DNA: TGTGCCAGCAGCTCTACAGGGGACAGGACACCCCTCCACTTT; CDR3: CASSSTGDRTPLHF
length: 13; J: TRBJ1-1; size: .; D: TRBD1; V: TRBV6-5; DNA: TGTGCCAGCAGTTACTCGGGGACAGGGGAAGCTTTCTTT; CDR3: CASSYSGTGEAFF
length: 15; J: TRBJ2-7; size: .; D: TRBD1; V: TRBV19; DNA: TGTGCCAGTAGTCCTTCCGGGACAGGGAGGTCCCATCCGTACTTC; CDR3: CASSPSGTGRSHPYF
length: 14; J: TRBJ2-7; size: .; D: .; V: TRBV18; DNA: TGTGCCAGCTCACCAGAGACAGTCTCCTACGAGCAGTACTTC; CDR3: CASSPETVSYEQYF
length: 16; J: TRBJ1-6; size: .; D: .; V: TRBV3-1/TRBV3-2; DNA: TGTGCCAGCAGCTTCAGCACAGGGCGTAATAATTCACCCCTCCACTTT; CDR3: CASSFSTGRNNSPLHF
length: 16; J: TRBJ1-5; size: .; D: TRBD1; V: TRBV4-2; DNA: TGTGCCAGCAGCCAAGATCAATACAGGGGGGATCAGCCCCAGCATTTT; CDR3: CASSQDQYRGDQPQHF
length: 13; J: TRBJ2-1; size: once; D: TRBD2; V: TRBV3-1/TRBV3-2; DNA: TGTGCCAGCAGCCATGGACTAGCCAATGAGCAGTTCTTC; CDR3: CASSHGLANEQFF
length: 16; J: TRBJ2-7; size: .; D: .; V: TRBV2; DNA: TGTGCCAGCAGTGAACTCCCCGAGGGCCCCTCTGGGGAGCAGTACTTC; CDR3: CASSELPEGPSGEQYF
length: 14; J: TRBJ2-7; size: few; D: .; V: TRBV6-2/TRBV6-3; DNA: TGTGCCAGCAGTTACTCGCCGGTATCCTACGAGCAGTACTTC; CDR3: CASSYSPVSYEQYF
length: 14; J: TRBJ1-1; size: .; D: .; V: TRBV27; DNA: TGTGCCAGCAGCCTGGGAGGGGCGAACACTGAAGCTTTCTTT; CDR3: CASSLGGANTEAFF
length: 14; J: TRBJ1-4; size: few; D: TRBD1; V: TRBV7-9; DNA: TGTGCCAGCAGCTTGGGACAGGGGCAAGGAAAACTGTTTTTT; CDR3: CASSLGQGQGKLFF
length: 13; J: TRBJ1-2; size: once; D: TRBD1; V: TRBV7-9; DNA: TGTGCGAACGAGGGACAGGGATCGTATGGCTACACCTTC; CDR3: CANEGQGSYGYTF
length: 15; J: TRBJ2-3; size: .; D: TRBD1; V: TRBV19; DNA: TGTGCCAGTAGTACGACAGGGGGATCCACAGATACGCAGTATTTT; CDR3: CASSTTGGSTDTQYF
length: 15; J: TRBJ1-2; size: once; D: TRBD1; V: TRBV6-4; DNA: TGTGCCAGCAGTGACCCGGACAGGGGAATCTATGGCTACACCTTC; CDR3: CASSDPDRGIYGYTF
length: 15; J: TRBJ2-1; size: .; D: TRBD2; V: TRBV13; DNA: TGTGCCAGCAGCTTCTGGACTAGCGGTTCCAATGAGCAGTTCTTC; CDR3: CASSFWTSGSNEQFF
length: 16; J: TRBJ2-1; size: few; D: TRBD2; V: TRBV14; DNA: TGTGCCAGCAGCCAAGTAGCGGGGTCCCGCGGCAATGAGCAGTTCTTC; CDR3: CASSQVAGSRGNEQFF
length: 17; J: TRBJ2-3; size: .; D: TRBD2; V: TRBV19; DNA: TGTGCCAGTTCCGGACTAGCGGGAGCTGGGGGGACAGATACGCAGTATTTT; CDR3: CASSGLAGAGGTDTQYF